Below, 2 T cell receptor beta chains from the same sample are listed, as sequenced in a study of T cells after yellow fever vaccination. Using its own MiXCR run on the 5' RACE reads, TCRdb lists one record per CDR3 protein. The table records roughly 99,000 distinct CDR3 sequences, 5.8% of them present only once. The sample was CD8+ T cells sorted from PBMCs, taken 10 days after the yellow fever booster vaccination. The receptors originated from a man aged 18 to 29 who received the YFV17D yellow fever vaccine.

CDR3 sequence (DNA): TGTGCCATCAGTGAGTCGAAGGTCATAGTCTCACCCCTCCACTTT. This encodes CAISESKVIVSPLHF. The genes are TRBV10-3 and TRBJ1-6; D gene uncertain. Trimming left V 0 bases short and J 10 bases short, with 13 bases between. This CDR3 spans 15 amino acids. Germline CDR1 reads ENHRY; CDR2 reads SYGVKD.

CDR3 coding DNA: TGTGCCAGCACCGGGACAGGTGGGGTAGGGGCTTTCTTT. Protein sequence: CASTGTGGVGAFF. The chain recombines TRBV6-5 with TRBJ1-1, with 8 bases that match TRBD1. V lost 7 bases, J lost 11 bases, and 12 bases stayed unmatched. CDR1 and CDR2 (germline): MNHEY, SVGAGI. The CDR3 spans 13 residues.